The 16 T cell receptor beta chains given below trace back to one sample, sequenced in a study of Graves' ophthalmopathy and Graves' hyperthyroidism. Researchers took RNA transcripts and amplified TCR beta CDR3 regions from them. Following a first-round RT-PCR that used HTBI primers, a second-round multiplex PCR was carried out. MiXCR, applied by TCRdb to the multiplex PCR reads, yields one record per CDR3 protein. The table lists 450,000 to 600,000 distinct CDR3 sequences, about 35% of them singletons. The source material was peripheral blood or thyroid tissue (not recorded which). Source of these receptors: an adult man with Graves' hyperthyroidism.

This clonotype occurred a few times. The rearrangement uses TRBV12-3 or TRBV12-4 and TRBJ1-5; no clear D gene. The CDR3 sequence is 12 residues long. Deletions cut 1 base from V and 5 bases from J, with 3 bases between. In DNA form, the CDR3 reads TGTGCCAGCAGTTTAGGGCATCAGCCCCAGCATTTT. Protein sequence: CASSLGHQPQHF.

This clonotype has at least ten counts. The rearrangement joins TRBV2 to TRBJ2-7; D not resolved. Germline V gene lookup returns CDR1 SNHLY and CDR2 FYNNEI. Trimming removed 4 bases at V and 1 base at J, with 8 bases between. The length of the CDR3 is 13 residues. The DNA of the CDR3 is TGTGCCAGCAGTGGTGATTATTCCTACGAGCAGTACTTC. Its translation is CASSGDYSYEQYF.

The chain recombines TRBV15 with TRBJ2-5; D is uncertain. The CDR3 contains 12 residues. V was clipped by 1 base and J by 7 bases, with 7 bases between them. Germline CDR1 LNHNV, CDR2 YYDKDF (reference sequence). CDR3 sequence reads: CATSRAAGTQYF. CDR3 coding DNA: TGTGCCACCAGCAGAGCCGCAGGGACCCAGTACTTC.

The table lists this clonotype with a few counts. CDR3: CASSQTIVGEQFF. The CDR3 DNA reads TGTGCCAGCAGCCAGACTATCGTAGGTGAGCAGTTCTTC. V and J are TRBV7-3 and TRBJ2-1; weak D call: TRBD2 (5 bases). Germline V lookup: CDR1 SGHTA, CDR2 FQGTGA. CDR3 length: 13 residues. The V gene lost 5 bases and the J gene lost 9 bases, with 14 bases spanning the gap. The whole variable domain, filled in from reference TRBV7-3 and TRBJ2-1, reads GAGVSQTPSNKVTEKGKYVELRCDPISGHTALYWYRQSLGQGPEFLIYFQGTGAADDSGLPNDRFFAVRPEGSVSTLKIQRTERGDSAVYLCASSQTIVGEQFFGPGTRLTVL.

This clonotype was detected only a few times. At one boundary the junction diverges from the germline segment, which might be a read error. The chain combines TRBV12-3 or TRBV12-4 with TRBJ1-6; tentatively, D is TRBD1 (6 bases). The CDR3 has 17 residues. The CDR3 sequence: CASSLAQGSSYNSPLHF. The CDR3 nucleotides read TGTGCCAGCAGCTTAGCCCAGGGGAGCTCCTATAATTCACCCCTCCACTTT.

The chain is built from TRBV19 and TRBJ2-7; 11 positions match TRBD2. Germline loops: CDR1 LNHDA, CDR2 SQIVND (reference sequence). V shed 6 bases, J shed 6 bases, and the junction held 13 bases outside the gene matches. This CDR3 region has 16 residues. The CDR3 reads CASRGLAESKVGEQYF. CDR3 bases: TGTGCCAGTAGGGGACTAGCGGAGTCCAAAGTGGGCGAGCAGTACTTC. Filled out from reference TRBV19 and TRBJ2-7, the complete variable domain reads DGGITQSPKYLFRKEGQNVTLSCEQNLNHDAMYWYRQDPGQGLRLIYYSQIVNDFQKGDIAEGYSVSREKKESFPLTVTSAQKNPTAFYLCASRGLAESKVGEQYFGPGTRLTVT.

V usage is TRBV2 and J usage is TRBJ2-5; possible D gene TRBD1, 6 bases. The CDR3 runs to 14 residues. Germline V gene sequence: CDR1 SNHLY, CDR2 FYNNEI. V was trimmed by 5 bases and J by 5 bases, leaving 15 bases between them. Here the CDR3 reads CASSLQGPRETQYF. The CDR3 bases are TGTGCCAGCAGTTTACAGGGCCCCAGGGAGACCCAGTACTTC. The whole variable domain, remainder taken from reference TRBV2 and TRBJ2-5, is EPEVTQTPSHQVTQMGQEVILRCVPISNHLYFYWYRQILGQKVEFLVSFYNNEISEKSEIFDDQFSVERPDGSNFTLKIRSTKLEDSAMYFCASSLQGPRETQYFGPGTRLLVL.

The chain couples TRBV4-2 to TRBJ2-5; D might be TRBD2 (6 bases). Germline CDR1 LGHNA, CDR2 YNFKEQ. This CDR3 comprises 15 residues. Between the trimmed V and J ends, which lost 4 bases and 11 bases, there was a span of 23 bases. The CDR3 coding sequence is TGTGCCAGCAGCCCTTACGGAGGGGTGGGGGATACGCAGTACTTC. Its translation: CASSPYGGVGDTQYF.

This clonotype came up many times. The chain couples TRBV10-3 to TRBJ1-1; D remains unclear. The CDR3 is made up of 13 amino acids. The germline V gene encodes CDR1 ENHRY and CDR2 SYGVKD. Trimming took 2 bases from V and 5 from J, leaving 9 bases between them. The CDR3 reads CAISEADATEAFF. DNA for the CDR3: TGTGCCATCAGTGAGGCGGATGCTACTGAAGCTTTCTTT.

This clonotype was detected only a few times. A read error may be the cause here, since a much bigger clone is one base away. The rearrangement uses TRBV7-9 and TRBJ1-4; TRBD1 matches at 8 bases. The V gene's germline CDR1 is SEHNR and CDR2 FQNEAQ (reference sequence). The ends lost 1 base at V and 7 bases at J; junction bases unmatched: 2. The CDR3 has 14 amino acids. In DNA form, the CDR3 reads TGTGCCAGCAGCTTAGGCAGGGGGCCTGAAAAACTGTTTTTT. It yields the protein CASSLGRGPEKLFF.

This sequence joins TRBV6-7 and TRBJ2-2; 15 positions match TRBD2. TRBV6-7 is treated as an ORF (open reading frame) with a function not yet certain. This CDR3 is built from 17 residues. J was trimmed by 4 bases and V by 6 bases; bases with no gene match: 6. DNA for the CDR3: TGTGCCAGCAGCCGGGGACTAGCGGGGGGAGGCACCGGGGAGCTGTTTTTT. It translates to CASSRGLAGGGTGELFF.

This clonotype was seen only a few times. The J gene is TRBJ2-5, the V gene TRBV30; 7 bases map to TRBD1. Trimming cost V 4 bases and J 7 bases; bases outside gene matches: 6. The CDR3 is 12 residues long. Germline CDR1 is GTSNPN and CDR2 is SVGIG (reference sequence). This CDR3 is CAWTQGSGTQYF. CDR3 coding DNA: TGTGCCTGGACACAGGGGAGCGGGACCCAGTACTTC.

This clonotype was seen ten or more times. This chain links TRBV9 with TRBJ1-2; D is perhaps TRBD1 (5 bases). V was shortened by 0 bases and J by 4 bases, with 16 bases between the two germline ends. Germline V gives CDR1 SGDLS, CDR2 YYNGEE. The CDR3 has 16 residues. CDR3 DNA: TGTGCCAGCAGCGTAGGTGGGGGGGGATTAGGCTATGGCTACACCTTC. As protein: CASSVGGGGLGYGYTF.

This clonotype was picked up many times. CDR3 DNA: TGCAGTGCTATAACAGGGACGGGAAACACCATATATTTT. Amino acids: CSAITGTGNTIYF. The chain uses TRBV20-1 and TRBJ1-3; possibly TRBD1 for D (6 bases). This CDR3 comprises 13 residues. V lost 4 bases and J lost 4, with 11 bases in between. CDR1 and CDR2 from the germline V gene are DFQATT and SNEGSKA (reference sequence).

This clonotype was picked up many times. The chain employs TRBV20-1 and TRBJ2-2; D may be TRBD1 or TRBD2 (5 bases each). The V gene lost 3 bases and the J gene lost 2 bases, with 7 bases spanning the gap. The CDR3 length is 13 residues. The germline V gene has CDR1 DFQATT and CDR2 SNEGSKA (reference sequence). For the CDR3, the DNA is TGCAGTGCTAGCGGGACCAACACCGGGGAGCTGTTTTTT. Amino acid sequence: CSASGTNTGELFF.

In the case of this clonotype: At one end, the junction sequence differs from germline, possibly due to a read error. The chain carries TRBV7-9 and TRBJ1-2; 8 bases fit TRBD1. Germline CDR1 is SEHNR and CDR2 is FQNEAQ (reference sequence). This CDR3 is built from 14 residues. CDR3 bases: TGTGCCAGCAGTTTAGAGGACAGGGTCAATGGCTACACCTTC. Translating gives CASSLEDRVNGYTF.